Listed here are 27 T cell receptor beta chains from one sample, sequenced in a study of shared clonotypes between healthy human individuals. Sequencing was performed with immunoSEQ multiplex PCR; in TCRdb, only in-frame clones are kept and a portion is missing. This sample has about 1.5 million clones, with roughly 98% found just once. Sample: naive CD4+ T cells sorted from blood. The subset is: CD45RA+ positively selected. The receptors stem from a man younger than 45 in good health.

The chain joins TRBV9 to TRBJ2-1; TRBD2 matches at 9 bases. Germline trimming cut 1 base from V and 5 bases from J; bases unmatched to any gene: 4. The CDR3 has 15 residues. Germline V CDR1 and CDR2: SGDLS, YYNGEE. Here the CDR3 reads CASSVMAGGHNEQFF. The CDR3 DNA follows: TGTGCCAGCAGCGTAATGGCGGGAGGGCACAATGAGCAGTTCTTC.

This chain connects TRBV5-1 to TRBJ2-3; D is unclear. Germline V lookup: CDR1 SGHRS, CDR2 YFSETQ. This CDR3 comprises 17 residues. Trimming pared 1 base from V and 2 bases from J, leaving 17 bases between. The CDR3 spells CASSLNPGAPHTDTQYF. Written as DNA, the CDR3 is TGCGCCAGCAGCTTGAATCCGGGTGCCCCTCACACAGATACGCAGTATTTT.

The chain combines TRBV6-4 with TRBJ1-2, with D hard to call. Trimming stripped 10 bases from V and 3 bases from J, with 6 bases between. In germline, CDR1 is MRHNA, CDR2 SNTAGT. The CDR3 has 10 amino acids. CDR3 sequence: CATNYYGYTF. The CDR3 nucleotides are TGTGCCACAAATTACTATGGCTACACCTTC.

This chain connects TRBV11-2 to TRBJ2-7; 10 bases are a match to TRBD1. The CDR3 contains 15 residues. Trimming took 5 bases from V and 2 from J; bases not matched to a gene: 6. Looked up from germline, CDR1 is SGHAT and CDR2 is FQNNGV. The CDR3 DNA follows: TGTGCCAGCAGCCAAAGACAGGGGGCTACCTACGAGCAGTACTTC. Translating it yields CASSQRQGATYEQYF.

The chain has TRBV5-1 and TRBJ2-1; weak D call: TRBD2 (6 bases). V lost 4 bases and J lost 6, with 20 bases in between. Germline loops: CDR1 SGHRS, CDR2 YFSETQ. The CDR3 runs 16 residues. The DNA for the CDR3 is TGCGCCAGCAGCCCACCCCATGGGGGGTCCCGCAATGAGCAGTTCTTC. It specifies CASSPPHGGSRNEQFF.

The chain combines TRBV15 with TRBJ2-3; 10 nucleotides line up with TRBD2. The J segment lost 3 bases and the V segment lost 0 bases, leaving 3 bases of the junction unmatched. Germline V gene sequence: CDR1 LNHNV, CDR2 YYDKDF (reference sequence). This CDR3 has 16 amino acids. DNA for the CDR3: TGTGCCACCAGCAGAGATACTAGCGGGATAACAGATACGCAGTATTTT. Translation gives CATSRDTSGITDTQYF.

V and J are TRBV11-3 and TRBJ1-1, with 8 bases that match TRBD1. This CDR3 spans 12 amino acids. In germline, CDR1 is SGHNT, CDR2 YENEEA. Losses at the gene ends were 5 bases for V and 8 bases for J; bases not matched to a gene: 4. CDR3 amino acids: CASSIRTGEAFF. CDR3 nucleotides: TGTGCCAGCAGCATACGGACAGGGGAAGCTTTCTTT.

This clone was recorded only once. The chain uses TRBV7-6 and TRBJ1-3, with D possibly being TRBD1 (5 bases). There are 18 residues in the CDR3. Germline V gives CDR1 SGHVS, CDR2 FNYEAQ. The ends were cut back, 2 bases at V and 4 bases at J, with 21 bases in the middle. For the CDR3, the DNA is TGTGCCAGCAGCTTACAGACAGTAATTGACTCGGGAGGAAACACCATATATTTT. It encodes CASSLQTVIDSGGNTIYF.

The chain links TRBV28 to TRBJ1-3; TRBD1 might be the D (5 bases). The germline V gene encodes CDR1 MDHEN and CDR2 SYDVKM. This CDR3 has 15 residues. The V and J ends lost 3 bases and 0 bases respectively, with 9 bases between them. The CDR3 DNA is TGTGCCAGCAGTTTTTACAGGTCCTCTGGAAACACCATATATTTT. It translates to CASSFYRSSGNTIYF. The variable domain in full, completed from reference TRBV28 and TRBJ1-3, reads DVKVTQSSRYLVKRTGEKVFLECVQDMDHENMFWYRQDPGLGLRLIYFSYDVKMKEKGDIPEGYSVSREKKERFSLILESASTNQTSMYLCASSFYRSSGNTIYFGEGSWLTVV.

About this clone: Other DNA sequences from this sample encode an identical CDR3 as well. The chain couples TRBV9 to TRBJ2-5, with D perhaps matching TRBD1 (6 bases). The CDR3 is made up of 14 amino acids. Germline assignment: CDR1 SGDLS and CDR2 YYNGEE. With 0 bases removed from V and 2 bases from J, the gap between germline ends came to 8 bases. The CDR3 loop is CASSVGRGQETQYF. Here the CDR3 DNA reads TGTGCCAGCAGCGTAGGCAGGGGACAAGAGACCCAGTACTTC.

V and J are TRBV10-3 and TRBJ2-3; no firm D call. Trimming cost V 3 bases and J 4 bases, with 8 bases left between them. The CDR3 consists of 13 residues. Per the germline V gene, CDR1 is ENHRY and CDR2 is SYGVKD. The CDR3 is CAISDPSPDTQYF. CDR3 DNA sequence: TGTGCCATCAGTGACCCCAGCCCAGATACGCAGTATTTT.

The rearrangement uses TRBV7-3 and TRBJ2-1; 13 bases line up with TRBD2. The J segment lost 7 bases and the V segment lost 6 bases, leaving 6 bases of the junction unmatched. Germline V gene sequence: CDR1 SGHTA, CDR2 FQGTGA. The CDR3 contains 15 residues. CDR3 sequence: CASSTSGLAGNEQFF. The CDR3 region has the DNA TGTGCCAGCAGTACCTCGGGACTAGCGGGAAATGAGCAGTTCTTC.

V gene TRBV7-8 combines with J gene TRBJ2-3, with D perhaps TRBD1 (7 bases). The ends were cut back, 5 bases at V and 4 bases at J, with 13 bases in the middle. The CDR3 consists of 14 residues. Looked up from germline, CDR1 is SGHVS and CDR2 is FQNEAQ. The CDR3 coding sequence is TGTGCCAGCAGCCAGGGGGGCGTCTCAGATACGCAGTATTTT. It codes for CASSQGGVSDTQYF.

The J gene is TRBJ2-7, the V gene TRBV7-2, with 12 positions matching TRBD2. The CDR3 is 19 residues long. V shed 5 bases, J shed 0 bases, and the junction held 14 bases outside the gene matches. The germline CDR1 and CDR2 sequences are SGHTA and FQGNSA. CDR3 nucleotide sequence: TGTGCCAGCAGCCGCCTTGTGGCTAGCGGGAGGGCCCTCTCCTACGAGCAGTACTTC. Residues: CASSRLVASGRALSYEQYF.

The CDR3 sequence: CASSLSPLAQFF. The CDR3 region has the DNA TGTGCCAGCAGTTTATCGCCCCTAGCGCAGTTCTTC. This sequence joins TRBV28 and TRBJ2-1; D might be TRBD2 (5 bases). Germline lookup yields CDR1 MDHEN and CDR2 SYDVKM. The V and J ends lost 1 base and 12 bases respectively, with 10 bases between them. This CDR3 contains 12 residues.

This chain joins TRBV9 and TRBJ2-2; 10 nucleotides agree with TRBD2. There are 15 residues in the CDR3. Germline loops: CDR1 SGDLS, CDR2 YYNGEE. V trimming: 1 base; J trimming: 6 bases; junction bases outside the gene matches: 3. CDR3 protein: CASSVFTSGAGELFF. The CDR3 DNA reads as TGTGCCAGCAGCGTATTTACTAGCGGGGCCGGGGAGCTGTTTTTT.

The CDR3 protein is CASSALRDGAYNEQFF. In DNA, the CDR3 is TGTGCCAGCAGCGCACTACGGGACGGAGCCTACAATGAGCAGTTCTTC. The chain combines TRBV9 with TRBJ2-1, with D possibly being TRBD1 or TRBD2 (5 bases each). Germline CDR1 and CDR2: SGDLS and YYNGEE. CDR3 size: 16 residues. V was cut by 3 bases and J by 2 bases, with 15 bases left in between.

V gene TRBV4-1 combines with J gene TRBJ1-5; TRBD1 might be the D (5 bases). Per the germline V gene, CDR1 is MGHRA and CDR2 is YSYEKL. V gave up 1 base and J gave up 0 bases, with 7 bases separating them. The CDR3 covers 15 residues. In nucleotides, the CDR3 is TGCGCCAGCAGCCAAGTTGGGGGTAGCAATCAGCCCCAGCATTTT. This translates into CASSQVGGSNQPQHF.

Worth noting for this clone: The junction departs from the called germline gene at one end, perhaps through a read error. The chain recombines TRBV2 with TRBJ2-3, with 8 positions matching TRBD2. The CDR3 spans 14 residues. Germline V gives CDR1 SNHLY, CDR2 FYNNEI. Written as DNA, the CDR3 is TGTGCCAGCAGTGCGGTTGTTCCGGGAGGGCAAGGTTGTTTT. Its translation is CASSAVVPGGQGCF. Supplemented by reference TRBV2 and TRBJ2-3, the full variable domain reads EPEVTQTPSHQVTQMGQEVILRCVPISNHLYFYWYRQILGQKVEFLVSFYNNEISEKSEIFDDQFSVERPDGSNFTLKIRSTKLEDSAMYFCASSAVVPGGQGCFGPGTRLTVL.

The J gene is TRBJ2-7, the V gene TRBV27; 15 positions agree with TRBD2. From germline, CDR1 is MNHEY and CDR2 SMNVEV (reference sequence). The CDR3 consists of 16 residues. Losses at the gene ends were 5 bases for V and 7 bases for J; bases not matched to a gene: 9. The CDR3 protein is CASSPLGLAGGGEQYF. CDR3 DNA: TGTGCCAGCAGTCCTCTGGGACTAGCGGGAGGTGGGGAGCAGTACTTC.

This clone showed up just once. V gene TRBV28 combines with J gene TRBJ1-5, with unresolved D. The germline CDR1 and CDR2 sequences are MDHEN and SYDVKM. There are 13 residues in the CDR3. V was pared by 5 bases and J by 6 bases, with 11 bases between. The CDR3 DNA reads TGTGCCAGCAGTCCCCAGTTGGGTCAGCCCCAGCATTTT. Translating it yields CASSPQLGQPQHF.

The chain couples TRBV18 to TRBJ2-3; D remains unclear. The CDR3 is 16 residues long. V gave up 3 bases and J gave up 3 bases, with 16 bases separating them. Looked up from germline, CDR1 is KGHSH and CDR2 is LQKENI. CDR3 in DNA: TGTGCCAGCTCACCTGTGCGAAAGGTGGGAACAGATACGCAGTATTTT. Amino acid sequence: CASSPVRKVGTDTQYF. Based on the CDR3 plus reference TRBV18 and TRBJ2-3, the full variable domain is NAGVMQNPRHLVRRRGQEARLRCSPMKGHSHVYWYRQLPEEGLKFMVYLQKENIIDESGMPKERFSAEFPKEGPSILRIQQVVRGDSAAYFCASSPVRKVGTDTQYFGPGTRLTVL.

The V gene is TRBV5-1, the J gene TRBJ1-1, with D hard to call. The germline gives CDR1 SGHRS, CDR2 YFSETQ. V lost 0 bases, J lost 3 bases, and 18 bases lay in between. The CDR3 contains 17 residues. Here the CDR3 DNA reads TGCGCCAGCAGCTTGGCCAACGTGGGAAACGGGGACACTGAAGCTTTCTTT. Amino acid sequence: CASSLANVGNGDTEAFF.

This chain joins TRBV5-1 and TRBJ2-1, with 7 bases identical to TRBD1. Germline V gene lookup returns CDR1 SGHRS and CDR2 YFSETQ. Trimming at V came to 4 bases and at J to 10 bases, leaving 5 bases not matched to a gene. CDR3 size: 12 residues. The DNA for the CDR3 is TGCGCCAGCAGCGGGGACAGCCGAGAGCAGTTCTTC. Translation gives CASSGDSREQFF.

The chain has TRBV27 and TRBJ2-4; 10 nucleotides match TRBD2. CDR3 size: 18 residues. V lost 2 bases, J lost 2 bases, and 9 bases stayed unmatched. Looked up from germline, CDR1 is MNHEY and CDR2 is SMNVEV (reference sequence). For the CDR3, the DNA is TGTGCCAGCAGTTTAATGAGCGGGAGGGTCGTAACCAAAAACATTCAGTACTTC. Translated: CASSLMSGRVVTKNIQYF.

This rearrangement joins TRBV5-6 to TRBJ2-1; 9 bases fit TRBD1. The CDR3 loop spans 15 amino acids. V gave up 4 bases and J gave up 4 bases; unmatched junction bases: 6. Germline V gives CDR1 SGHDT, CDR2 YYEEEE. The CDR3 DNA reads TGTGCCAGCAGCCTTGGACAGGGGCCATACAATGAGCAGTTCTTC. Residues: CASSLGQGPYNEQFF.

As regards this clone: This is likely a read error, given that the CDR3 carries no conserved phenylalanine or tryptophan at its end. The limits of the CDR3 on the DNA are not certain, so only TCRdb's listed CDR3 is given. The chain is built from TRBV20-1 and TRBJ1-2. Germline loops: CDR1 DFQATT, CDR2 SNEGSKA (reference sequence). The CDR3 length is 11 residues, termini included. CDR3: CSAPIRDGLLV.